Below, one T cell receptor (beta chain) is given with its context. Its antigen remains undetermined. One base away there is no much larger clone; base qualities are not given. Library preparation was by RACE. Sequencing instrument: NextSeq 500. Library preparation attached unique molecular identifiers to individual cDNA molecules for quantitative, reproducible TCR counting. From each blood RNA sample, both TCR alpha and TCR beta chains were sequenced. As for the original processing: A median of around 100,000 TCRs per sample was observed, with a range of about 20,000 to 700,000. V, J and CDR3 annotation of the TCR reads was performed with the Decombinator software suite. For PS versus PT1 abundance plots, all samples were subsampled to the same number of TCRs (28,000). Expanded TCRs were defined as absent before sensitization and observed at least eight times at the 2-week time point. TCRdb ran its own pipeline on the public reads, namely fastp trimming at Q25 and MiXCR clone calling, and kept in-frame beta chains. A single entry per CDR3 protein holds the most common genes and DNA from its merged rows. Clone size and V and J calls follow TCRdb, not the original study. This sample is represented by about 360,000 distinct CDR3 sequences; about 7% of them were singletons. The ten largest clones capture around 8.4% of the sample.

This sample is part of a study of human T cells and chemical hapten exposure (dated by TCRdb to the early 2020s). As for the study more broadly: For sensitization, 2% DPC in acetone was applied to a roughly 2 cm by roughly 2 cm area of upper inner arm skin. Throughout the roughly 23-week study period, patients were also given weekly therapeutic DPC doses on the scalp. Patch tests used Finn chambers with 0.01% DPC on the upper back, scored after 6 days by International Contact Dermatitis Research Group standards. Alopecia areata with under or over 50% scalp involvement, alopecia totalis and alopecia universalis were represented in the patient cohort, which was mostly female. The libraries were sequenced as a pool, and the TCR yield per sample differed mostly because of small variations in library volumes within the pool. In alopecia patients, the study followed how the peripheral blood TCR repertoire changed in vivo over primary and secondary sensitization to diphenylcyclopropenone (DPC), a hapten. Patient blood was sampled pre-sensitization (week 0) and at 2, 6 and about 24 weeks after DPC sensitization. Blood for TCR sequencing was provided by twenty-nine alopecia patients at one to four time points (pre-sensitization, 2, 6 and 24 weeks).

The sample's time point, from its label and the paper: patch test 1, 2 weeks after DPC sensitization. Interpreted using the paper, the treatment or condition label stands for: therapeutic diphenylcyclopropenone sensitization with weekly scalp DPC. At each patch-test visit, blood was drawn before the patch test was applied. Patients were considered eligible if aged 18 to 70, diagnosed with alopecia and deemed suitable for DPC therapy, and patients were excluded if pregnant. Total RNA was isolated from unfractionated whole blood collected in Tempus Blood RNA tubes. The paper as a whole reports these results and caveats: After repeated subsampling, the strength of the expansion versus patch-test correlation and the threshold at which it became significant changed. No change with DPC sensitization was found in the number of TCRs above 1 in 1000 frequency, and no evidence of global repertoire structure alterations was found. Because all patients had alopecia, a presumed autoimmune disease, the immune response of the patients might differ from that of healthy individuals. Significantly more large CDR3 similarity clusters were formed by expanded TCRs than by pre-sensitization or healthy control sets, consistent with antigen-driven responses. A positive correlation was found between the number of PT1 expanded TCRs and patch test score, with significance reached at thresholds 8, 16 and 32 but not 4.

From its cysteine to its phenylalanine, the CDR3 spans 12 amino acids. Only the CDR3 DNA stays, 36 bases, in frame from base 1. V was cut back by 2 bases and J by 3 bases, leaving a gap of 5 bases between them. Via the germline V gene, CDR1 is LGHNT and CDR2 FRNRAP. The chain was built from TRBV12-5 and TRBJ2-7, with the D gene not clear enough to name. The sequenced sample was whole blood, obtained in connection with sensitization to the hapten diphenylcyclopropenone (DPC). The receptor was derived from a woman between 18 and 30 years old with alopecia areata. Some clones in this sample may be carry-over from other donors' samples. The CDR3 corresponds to CASGLPDYEQYF. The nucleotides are TGTGCTAGTGGTTTGCCAGACTACGAGCAGTACTTC.